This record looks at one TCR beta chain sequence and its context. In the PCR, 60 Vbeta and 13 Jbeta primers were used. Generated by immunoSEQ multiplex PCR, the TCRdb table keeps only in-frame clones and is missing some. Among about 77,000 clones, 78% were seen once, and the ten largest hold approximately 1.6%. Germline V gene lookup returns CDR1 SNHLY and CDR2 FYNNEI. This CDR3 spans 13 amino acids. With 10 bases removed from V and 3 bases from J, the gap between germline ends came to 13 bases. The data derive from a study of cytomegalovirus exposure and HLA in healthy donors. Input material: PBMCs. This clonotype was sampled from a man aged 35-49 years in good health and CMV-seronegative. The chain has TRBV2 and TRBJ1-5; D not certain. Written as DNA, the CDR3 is TGTGCCACCGCATGGGAGGACAATCAGCCCCAGCATTTT. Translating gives CATAWEDNQPQHF.